This is a list of T cell receptor beta chains from one sample in a study of siplizumab effects on memory and regulatory T cells. Sequencing used immunoSEQ multiplex PCR; TCRdb keeps in-frame clones, though not all of them. The sample consists of some 5,000 clones, 40% to 55% of them appearing once. Which antigens these TCRs recognize remains unknown. Material for sequencing was CFSE-low (dividing) CD8+ T cells sorted from an allogeneic mixed lymphocyte reaction. The receptors originated from a human donor in good health; the cells came from an allogeneic mixed lymphocyte reaction. Some clones in this sample may be carry-over from other donors' samples. CDR3s include the opening cysteine and the closing phenylalanine or tryptophan. D genes are given only for firm matches. Clone sizes are given selectively: once, few, many, or a class where the clone is expanded.

j_gene: TRBJ1-2; abundance: -; d_gene: -; v_gene: TRBV5-6; CDR3aa: CASSLGRGDGYTF; CDR3nt: TGTGCCAGCAGCTTGGGAAGGGGGGACGGCTACACCTTC
j_gene: TRBJ2-1; abundance: -; d_gene: -; v_gene: TRBV27; CDR3aa: CASSPGTAPYNEQFF; CDR3nt: TGTGCCAGCAGTCCCGGGACTGCTCCGTACAATGAGCAGTTCTTC
j_gene: TRBJ2-7; abundance: medium-sized; d_gene: TRBD1; v_gene: TRBV29-1; CDR3aa: CSAQGQGAFVEQYF; CDR3nt: TGCAGCGCACAGGGACAGGGGGCTTTTGTCGAGCAGTACTTC
j_gene: TRBJ1-1; abundance: -; d_gene: -; v_gene: TRBV19; CDR3aa: CASSIFENTEAFF; CDR3nt: TGTGCCAGTAGTATATTTGAGAACACTGAAGCTTTCTTT
j_gene: TRBJ2-1; abundance: -; d_gene: -; v_gene: TRBV28; CDR3aa: CASSLWENDYNEQFF; CDR3nt: TGTGCCAGCAGTTTGTGGGAAAATGACTACAATGAGCAGTTCTTC
j_gene: TRBJ2-2; abundance: -; d_gene: -; v_gene: TRBV7-9; CDR3aa: CASSQARRQDNTGELFF; CDR3nt: TGTGCCAGCAGCCAAGCAAGGCGGCAGGATAACACCGGGGAGCTGTTTTTT
j_gene: TRBJ2-7; abundance: once; d_gene: -; v_gene: TRBV29-1; CDR3aa: CSVSLDEQYF; CDR3nt: TGCAGCGTATCCCTGGACGAGCAGTACTTC
j_gene: TRBJ1-2; abundance: -; d_gene: TRBD1; v_gene: TRBV6-5; CDR3aa: CASRQAGGGGGYTF; CDR3nt: TGTGCCAGCAGACAAGCAGGGGGTGGGGGAGGCTACACCTTC
j_gene: TRBJ1-1; abundance: few; d_gene: -; v_gene: TRBV7-9; CDR3aa: CASSDKDSRLNTEAFF; CDR3nt: TGTGCCAGCAGCGACAAGGACAGTCGGCTGAACACTGAAGCTTTCTTT
j_gene: TRBJ2-7; abundance: -; d_gene: -; v_gene: TRBV4-1; CDR3aa: CASSQWTETYEQYF; CDR3nt: TGCGCCAGCAGCCAATGGACGGAGACCTACGAGCAGTACTTC
j_gene: TRBJ2-7; abundance: medium-sized; d_gene: -; v_gene: TRBV6-5; CDR3aa: CASSYGATYEQYF; CDR3nt: TGTGCCAGCAGTTACGGAGCGACCTACGAGCAGTACTTC
j_gene: TRBJ2-7; abundance: medium-sized; d_gene: TRBD2; v_gene: TRBV6-1; CDR3aa: CASSEAQTSGYYEQYF; CDR3nt: TGTGCCAGCAGTGAAGCGCAAACTAGCGGATACTACGAGCAGTACTTC
j_gene: TRBJ1-3; abundance: -; d_gene: TRBD1; v_gene: TRBV7-6; CDR3aa: CASSPGGNENTIYF; CDR3nt: TGTGCCAGCAGCCCAGGGGGAAACGAAAACACCATATATTTT
j_gene: TRBJ2-4; abundance: -; d_gene: -; v_gene: TRBV11-2; CDR3aa: CASSPAGLAKNIQYF; CDR3nt: TGTGCCAGCAGCCCAGCGGGTTTAGCCAAAAACATTCAGTACTTC
j_gene: TRBJ2-2; abundance: -; d_gene: TRBD2; v_gene: TRBV28; CDR3aa: CASSSIVTSVGAGELFF; CDR3nt: TGTGCCAGCAGTTCGATCGTGACTAGCGTCGGAGCCGGGGAGCTGTTTTTT
j_gene: TRBJ1-1; abundance: few; d_gene: -; v_gene: TRBV27; CDR3aa: CASSPGTEAFF; CDR3nt: TGTGCCAGCAGTCCCGGGACTGAAGCTTTCTTT
j_gene: TRBJ1-2; abundance: -; d_gene: -; v_gene: TRBV28; CDR3aa: CASSLQGSYGYTF; CDR3nt: TGTGCCAGCAGTTTGCAGGGGAGCTATGGCTACACCTTC
j_gene: TRBJ2-1; abundance: -; d_gene: TRBD2; v_gene: TRBV28; CDR3aa: CASSLVGAGGRPYNEQFF; CDR3nt: TGTGCCAGCAGTTTAGTCGGCGCGGGAGGCCGCCCCTACAATGAGCAGTTCTTC
j_gene: TRBJ1-1; abundance: -; d_gene: -; v_gene: TRBV27; CDR3aa: CASSLSVGGNTEAFF; CDR3nt: TGTGCCAGCAGTTTATCTGTTGGTGGGAACACTGAAGCTTTCTTT
j_gene: TRBJ1-3; abundance: many; d_gene: -; v_gene: TRBV28; CDR3aa: CASSFHEDSGNTIYF; CDR3nt: TGTGCCAGCAGTTTTCATGAGGATTCTGGAAACACCATATATTTT
j_gene: TRBJ2-7; abundance: -; d_gene: -; v_gene: TRBV11-2; CDR3aa: CASSLDGGREDYEQYF; CDR3nt: TGTGCCAGCAGCTTAGACGGAGGCAGGGAAGATTACGAGCAGTACTTC
j_gene: TRBJ2-2; abundance: -; d_gene: TRBD1; v_gene: TRBV9; CDR3aa: CASSAPGQSNTGELFF; CDR3nt: TGTGCCAGCAGCGCGCCGGGACAGTCGAACACCGGGGAGCTGTTTTTT
j_gene: TRBJ2-7; abundance: -; d_gene: TRBD1; v_gene: TRBV28; CDR3aa: CASSTGTGGSYEQYF; CDR3nt: TGTGCCAGCAGTACCGGGACAGGGGGGTCCTACGAGCAGTACTTC
j_gene: TRBJ2-7; abundance: -; d_gene: TRBD2; v_gene: TRBV6-5; CDR3aa: CASSPSGSSYEQYF; CDR3nt: TGTGCCAGCAGTCCTAGCGGGAGCTCCTACGAGCAGTACTTC
j_gene: TRBJ1-2; abundance: medium-sized; d_gene: TRBD1; v_gene: TRBV19; CDR3aa: CASSGQGIYGYTF; CDR3nt: TGTGCCAGTTCGGGACAGGGAATATATGGCTACACCTTC
j_gene: TRBJ2-2; abundance: -; d_gene: TRBD2; v_gene: TRBV7-9; CDR3aa: CASSFPTSGANTGELFF; CDR3nt: TGTGCCAGCAGCTTTCCGACTAGCGGTGCGAACACCGGGGAGCTGTTTTTT
j_gene: TRBJ2-1; abundance: many; d_gene: TRBD2; v_gene: TRBV7-8; CDR3aa: CASSPSELAAYNEQFF; CDR3nt: TGTGCCAGCAGCCCCTCGGAGCTAGCGGCCTACAATGAGCAGTTCTTC
j_gene: TRBJ1-2; abundance: once; d_gene: -; v_gene: TRBV29-1; CDR3aa: CSVEPPGRHYGYTF; CDR3nt: TGCAGCGTTGAACCCCCGGGTAGGCACTATGGCTACACCTTC
j_gene: TRBJ1-2; abundance: -; d_gene: -; v_gene: TRBV9; CDR3aa: CASSSRRQKNYGYTF; CDR3nt: TGTGCCAGCAGCTCTAGACGGCAGAAAAACTATGGCTACACCTTC
j_gene: TRBJ2-1; abundance: few; d_gene: -; v_gene: TRBV7-9; CDR3aa: CASSLDGPGGIDEQFF; CDR3nt: TGTGCCAGCAGCTTAGACGGCCCAGGGGGGATCGATGAGCAGTTCTTC
j_gene: TRBJ1-1; abundance: -; d_gene: TRBD1; v_gene: TRBV5-1; CDR3aa: CASSLRWDRGLNTEAFF; CDR3nt: TGCGCCAGCAGCTTGAGGTGGGACAGGGGATTGAACACTGAAGCTTTCTTT
j_gene: TRBJ2-1; abundance: -; d_gene: TRBD2; v_gene: TRBV4-1; CDR3aa: CASSLSFSGGLNEQFF; CDR3nt: TGCGCCAGCAGCCTTTCTTTCAGCGGGGGCCTCAATGAGCAGTTCTTC
j_gene: TRBJ1-5; abundance: -; d_gene: -; v_gene: TRBV5-6; CDR3aa: CASSLGNQPQHF; CDR3nt: TGTGCCAGCAGCTTGGGCAATCAGCCCCAGCATTTT
j_gene: TRBJ1-5; abundance: -; d_gene: TRBD1; v_gene: TRBV6-1; CDR3aa: CASSEPRQGFPQHF; CDR3nt: TGTGCCAGCAGTGAACCTAGACAGGGGTTCCCCCAGCATTTT
j_gene: TRBJ1-1; abundance: few; d_gene: -; v_gene: TRBV15; CDR3aa: CATSSNHREAFF; CDR3nt: TGTGCCACCAGCAGTAATCACCGGGAGGCTTTCTTT
j_gene: TRBJ1-2; abundance: -; d_gene: TRBD1; v_gene: TRBV29-1; CDR3aa: CSVGWDSSNYGYTF; CDR3nt: TGCAGCGTTGGTTGGGACAGCTCTAACTATGGCTACACCTTC
j_gene: TRBJ2-7; abundance: -; d_gene: -; v_gene: TRBV6-1; CDR3aa: CASSEALRGYEQYF; CDR3nt: TGTGCCAGCAGTGAAGCGCTTCGGGGCTACGAGCAGTACTTC
j_gene: TRBJ2-1; abundance: -; d_gene: -; v_gene: TRBV6-5; CDR3aa: CASRPLGNYNEQFF; CDR3nt: TGTGCCAGCAGGCCCCTCGGGAATTACAATGAGCAGTTCTTC